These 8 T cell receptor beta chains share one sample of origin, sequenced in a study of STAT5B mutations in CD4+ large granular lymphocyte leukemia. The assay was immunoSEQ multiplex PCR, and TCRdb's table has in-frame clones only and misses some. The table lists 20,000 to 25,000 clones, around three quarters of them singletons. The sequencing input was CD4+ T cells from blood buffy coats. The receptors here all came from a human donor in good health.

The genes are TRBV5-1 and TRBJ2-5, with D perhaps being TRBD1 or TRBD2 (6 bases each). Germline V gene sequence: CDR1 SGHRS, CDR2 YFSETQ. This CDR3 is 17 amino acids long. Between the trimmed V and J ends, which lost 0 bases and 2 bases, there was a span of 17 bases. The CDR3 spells CASSLAPPGGGQETQYF. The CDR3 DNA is TGCGCCAGCAGCTTGGCCCCTCCTGGAGGGGGACAAGAGACCCAGTACTTC.

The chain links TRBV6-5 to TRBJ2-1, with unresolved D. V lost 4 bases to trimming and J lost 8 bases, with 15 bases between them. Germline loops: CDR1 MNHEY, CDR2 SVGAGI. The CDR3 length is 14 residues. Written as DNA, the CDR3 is TGTGCCAGCAGTTCCCCCTACACCCTGGATGAGCAGTTCTTC. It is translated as CASSSPYTLDEQFF.

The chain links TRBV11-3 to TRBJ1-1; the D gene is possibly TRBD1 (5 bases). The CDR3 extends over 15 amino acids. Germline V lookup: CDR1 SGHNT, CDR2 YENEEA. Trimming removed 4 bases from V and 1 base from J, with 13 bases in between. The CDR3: CASSSTFTGNTEAFF. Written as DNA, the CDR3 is TGTGCCAGCAGCTCGACTTTTACAGGGAACACTGAAGCTTTCTTT.

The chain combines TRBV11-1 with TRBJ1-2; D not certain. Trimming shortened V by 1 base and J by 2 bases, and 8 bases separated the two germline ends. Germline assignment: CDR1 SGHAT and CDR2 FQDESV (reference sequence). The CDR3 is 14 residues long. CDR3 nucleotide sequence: TGTGCCAGCAGCTTAGTAGAAGGGAACTATGGCTACACCTTC. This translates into CASSLVEGNYGYTF.

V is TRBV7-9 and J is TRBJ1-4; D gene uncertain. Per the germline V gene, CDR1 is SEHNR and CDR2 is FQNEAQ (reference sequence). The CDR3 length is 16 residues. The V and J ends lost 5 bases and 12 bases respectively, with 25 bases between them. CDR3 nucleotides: TGTGCCAGCAGCCCCTTTTCATTCCGCGGAACCGAGGAACTGTTTTTT. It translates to CASSPFSFRGTEELFF.

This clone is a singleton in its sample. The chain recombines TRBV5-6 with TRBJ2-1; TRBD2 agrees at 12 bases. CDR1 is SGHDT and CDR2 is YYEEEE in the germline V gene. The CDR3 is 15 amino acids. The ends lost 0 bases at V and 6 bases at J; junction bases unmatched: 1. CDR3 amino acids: CASSLGLAGVNEQFF. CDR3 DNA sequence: TGTGCCAGCAGCTTGGGACTAGCGGGAGTCAATGAGCAGTTCTTC.

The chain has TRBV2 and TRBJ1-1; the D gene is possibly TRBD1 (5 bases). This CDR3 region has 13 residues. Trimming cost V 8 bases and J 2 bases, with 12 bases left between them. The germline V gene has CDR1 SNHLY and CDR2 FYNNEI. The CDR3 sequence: CASQGHINTEAFF. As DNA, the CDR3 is TGTGCCAGCCAAGGACACATTAACACTGAAGCTTTCTTT.

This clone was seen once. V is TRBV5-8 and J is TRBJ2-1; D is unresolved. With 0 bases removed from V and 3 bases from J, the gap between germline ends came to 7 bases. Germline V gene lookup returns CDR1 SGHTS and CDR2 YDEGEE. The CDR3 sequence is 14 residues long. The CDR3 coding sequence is TGTGCCAGCAGCTTGGCCGGATTCTACAATGAGCAGTTCTTC. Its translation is CASSLAGFYNEQFF.